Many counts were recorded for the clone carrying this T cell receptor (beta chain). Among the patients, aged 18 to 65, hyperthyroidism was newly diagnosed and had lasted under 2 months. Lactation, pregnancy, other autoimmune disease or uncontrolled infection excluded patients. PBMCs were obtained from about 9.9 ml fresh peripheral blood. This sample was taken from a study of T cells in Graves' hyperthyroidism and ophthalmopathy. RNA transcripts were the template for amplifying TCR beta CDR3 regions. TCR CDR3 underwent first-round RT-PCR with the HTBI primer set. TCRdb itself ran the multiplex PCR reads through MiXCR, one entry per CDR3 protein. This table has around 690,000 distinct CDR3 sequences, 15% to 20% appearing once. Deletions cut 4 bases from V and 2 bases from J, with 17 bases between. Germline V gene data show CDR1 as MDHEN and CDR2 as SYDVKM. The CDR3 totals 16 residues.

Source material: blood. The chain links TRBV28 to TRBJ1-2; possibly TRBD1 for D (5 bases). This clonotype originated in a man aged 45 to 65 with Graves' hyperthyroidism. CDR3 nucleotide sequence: TGTGCCAGCAGTTGGGGGGACTCCGGACGGAACTATGGCTACACCTTC. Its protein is CASSWGDSGRNYGYTF.